Listed below are T cell receptor beta chains from one sample, sequenced in a study of T-cell reconstitution after alpha-beta-depleted transplantation in children. TCRdb reprocessed the PCR reads via MiXCR and lists one record per CDR3 protein. This table holds 210,000 or so distinct CDR3 sequences, roughly 9% found once. The source material was PBMCs from the stem cell graft donor, sampled from the stem cell graft. These TCRs come from a human donor who donated a stem cell graft to a child with acute lymphoblastic leukemia. Each CDR3 is given without its conserved first and last residue. Each record gives: V gene, J gene, CDR3 protein.

TRBV4-1,TRBJ2-5,ASSPTVGTQETQY
TRBV6-2/TRBV6-3,TRBJ1-4,ASSYEEATNEKLF
TRBV29-1,TRBJ2-1,SVPRGNEQF
TRBV10-1,TRBJ2-3,ASRPTSSDKDTQY
TRBV27,TRBJ2-1,ASSLISGRPNNEQF
TRBV5-5,TRBJ1-1,ASSWGQGNTEAF
TRBV11-2,TRBJ1-1,ASRWTGTEAF
TRBV5-1,TRBJ2-7,ASSLGRQGNEQY
TRBV7-8,TRBJ1-5,ASGGNQPQH
TRBV30,TRBJ2-1,AWSDASSYNEQF
TRBV7-9,TRBJ1-2,ASSLVSPLTGYGYT
TRBV19,TRBJ1-1,ASSLLQGLTMNTEAF
TRBV4-2,TRBJ2-4,ASSQVWTSGAKNIQY
TRBV5-1,TRBJ1-1,ASSIGQTFEAF
TRBV29-1,TRBJ1-2,SVSGTGDGKGYT
TRBV5-1,TRBJ2-7,ASSGAGSPFYEQY
TRBV6-2/TRBV6-3,TRBJ2-2,ASSYRGHTGELF
TRBV6-1,TRBJ1-1,ASSEGQLNTEAF
TRBV18,TRBJ2-2,ASSPTGRDTGELF
TRBV27,TRBJ2-7,ASTKTGGVYEQY
TRBV6-5,TRBJ1-4,ASRLREDPPLELF
TRBV6-1,TRBJ1-5,ASSQDWGASNQPQH
TRBV5-4,TRBJ1-2,ASSLPKTGLPMGGYT
TRBV7-2,TRBJ1-2,ASSLVRPRVDLYGYT
TRBV27,TRBJ2-7,ATRYEQY
TRBV3-2,TRBJ2-1,ASSQEFGDSGYNEQF
TRBV20-1,TRBJ1-5,SARETNSNQPQH
TRBV29-1,TRBJ1-1,SAMGGTNTEAF
TRBV6-1,TRBJ2-3,ASRTGKTPSTDTQY
TRBV5-6,TRBJ2-5,ASSWASGGGETQY
TRBV7-2,TRBJ2-3,ASSPQGAFTDTQY
TRBV5-1,TRBJ1-1,ASSFRRGVSEAF
TRBV6-5,TRBJ2-7,ASSYTSGYEQY
TRBV10-3,TRBJ2-3,AISESRGSASTDTQY
TRBV20-1,TRBJ2-3,SASPFPARGSHTDTQY
TRBV6-1,TRBJ2-6,ASTRVKGSGANVLT
TRBV27,TRBJ2-5,ASSYGAVETQY
TRBV12-3/TRBV12-4,TRBJ2-7,ASSLTGIVYEQY
TRBV11-2,TRBJ2-3,ASSLDVGGASTDTQY
TRBV10-3,TRBJ2-5,AISGQGGQETQY
TRBV10-2,TRBJ1-1,ASRGQENTEAF
TRBV30,TRBJ1-5,AWSGDRGNQPQH
TRBV20-1,TRBJ1-2,SASLGRGDYGYT
TRBV4-1,TRBJ2-2,ASSQQGRGSTGELF
TRBV6-5,TRBJ2-1,ASSYDRDYNEQF
TRBV14,TRBJ2-7,ASSYQHWGGEQY
TRBV20-1,TRBJ1-2,SARPTWTETNYGYT
TRBV12-3/TRBV12-4,TRBJ1-3,ASIPLSHGPTNSGNTIY
TRBV12-3/TRBV12-4,TRBJ1-6,ASTLYPVSPLH